The next 4 T cell receptor beta chains were all read from a single sample in a study of T cells in Graves' hyperthyroidism and ophthalmopathy. RNA transcripts yielded amplified TCR beta CDR3 regions. The TCR CDR3 first-round RT-PCR relied on the HTBI primer set. TCRdb re-called the multiplex PCR reads with MiXCR, one entry per CDR3 protein. The sample shows more than 300,000 distinct CDR3 sequences, less than 20% of them seen only once. The sequencing input was blood. The receptors originated from a man aged 18 to 35 with Graves' ophthalmopathy.

This clonotype appeared many times. At one end the junction does not follow the germline gene, possibly because of a read error. The CDR3 DNA reads as TGTGACAGCAGTGAAGGGGGGGCGAAGTACACTGAAGCTTTCTTT. Its protein product is CDSSEGGAKYTEAFF. The rearrangement joins TRBV6-1 to TRBJ1-1; a possible D gene is TRBD1 (6 bases). The length of the CDR3 is 15 residues. Germline CDR1 MNHNS, CDR2 SASEGT.

Ten or more counts support this clonotype. The chain recombines TRBV11-2 with TRBJ1-2; 8 positions agree with TRBD1. The V gene end was trimmed by 6 bases and the J gene end by 4 bases; junction bases not matched to a gene: 10. CDR1 and CDR2 (germline): SGHAT, FQNNGV. CDR3 size: 15 residues. In DNA, the CDR3 is TGTGCCAGCAGTTCGACCGGGACAGGCGTCTATGGCTACACCTTC. Its translation is CASSSTGTGVYGYTF. The full variable domain, completed using reference TRBV11-2 and TRBJ1-2, is EAGVAQSPRYKIIEKRQSVAFWCNPISGHATLYWYQQILGQGPKLLIQFQNNGVVDDSQLPKDRFSAERLKGVDSTLKIQPAKLEDSAVYLCASSSTGTGVYGYTFGSGTRLTVV.

On this clonotype: The junction and the germline gene differ at one end; a read error may be behind it. The chain has TRBV18 and TRBJ2-2; TRBD1 or TRBD2 may be the D gene (5 bases each). Germline CDR1 is KGHSH and CDR2 is LQKENI. This CDR3 is built from 14 residues. Here the CDR3 DNA reads TGTGCCAGCTCACGGGACGCAAACACCGGGGAGCTGCTTTTT. Protein: CASSRDANTGELLF.

This clonotype showed up just a few times. It is likely a read error, because the conserved phenylalanine at the end of the CDR3 is missing. J is TRBJ1-4 and V is TRBV2; D unclear. This CDR3 spans 15 amino acids. V was trimmed by 3 bases and J by 5 bases, leaving 13 bases between them. Germline CDR1 reads SNHLY; CDR2 reads FYNNEI. The CDR3 bases are TGTGCCAGCAGTGAGCGGGTGGGATTGAATGAAAAACTGTTTCTT. This encodes CASSERVGLNEKLFL.